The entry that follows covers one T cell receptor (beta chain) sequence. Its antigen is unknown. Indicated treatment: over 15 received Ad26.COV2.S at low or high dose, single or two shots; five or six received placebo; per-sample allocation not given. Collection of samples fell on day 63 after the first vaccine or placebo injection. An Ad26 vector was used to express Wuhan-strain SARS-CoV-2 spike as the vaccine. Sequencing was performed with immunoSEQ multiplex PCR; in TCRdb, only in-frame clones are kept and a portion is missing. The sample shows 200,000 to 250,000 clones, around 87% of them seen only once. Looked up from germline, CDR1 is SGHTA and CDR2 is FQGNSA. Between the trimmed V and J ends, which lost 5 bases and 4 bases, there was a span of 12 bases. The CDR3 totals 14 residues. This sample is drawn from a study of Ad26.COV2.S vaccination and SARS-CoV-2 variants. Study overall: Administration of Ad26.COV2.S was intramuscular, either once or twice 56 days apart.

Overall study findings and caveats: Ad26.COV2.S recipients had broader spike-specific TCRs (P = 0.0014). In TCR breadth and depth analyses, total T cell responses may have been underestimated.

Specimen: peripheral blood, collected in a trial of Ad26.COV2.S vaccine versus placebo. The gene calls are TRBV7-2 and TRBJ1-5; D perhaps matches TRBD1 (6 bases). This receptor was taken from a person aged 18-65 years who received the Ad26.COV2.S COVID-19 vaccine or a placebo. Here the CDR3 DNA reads TGTGCCAGCAGCCAAACAGGGATAAATCAGCCCCAGCATTTT. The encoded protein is CASSQTGINQPQHF.